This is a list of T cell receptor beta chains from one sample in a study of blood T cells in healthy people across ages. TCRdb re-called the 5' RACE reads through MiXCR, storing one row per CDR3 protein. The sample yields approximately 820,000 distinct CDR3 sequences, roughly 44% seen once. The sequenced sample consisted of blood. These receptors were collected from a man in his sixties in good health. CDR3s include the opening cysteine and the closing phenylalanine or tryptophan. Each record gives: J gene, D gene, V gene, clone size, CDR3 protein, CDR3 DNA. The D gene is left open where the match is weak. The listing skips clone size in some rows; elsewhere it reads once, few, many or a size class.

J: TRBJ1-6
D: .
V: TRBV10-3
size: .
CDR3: CAISESSGKGTTYNSPLHF
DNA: TGTGCCATCAGTGAGTCGAGTGGAAAGGGTACAACCTATAATTCACCCCTCCACTTT

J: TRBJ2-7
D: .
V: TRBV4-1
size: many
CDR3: CASSQDLGQAYEQYF
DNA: TGCGCCAGCAGCCAAGATCTTGGGCAGGCCTACGAGCAGTACTTC

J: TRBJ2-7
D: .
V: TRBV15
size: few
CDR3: CATSTRLGVGAGEQYF
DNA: TGTGCCACCAGCACCCGGTTAGGAGTCGGAGCCGGCGAGCAGTACTTC

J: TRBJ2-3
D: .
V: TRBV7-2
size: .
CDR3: CASVSDVEQYF
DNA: TGTGCCAGCGTTTCGGATGTGGAGCAGTATTTT

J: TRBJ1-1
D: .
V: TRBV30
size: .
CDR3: CAWGRVVDEAFF
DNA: TGTGCCTGGGGGAGGGTAGTCGATGAAGCTTTCTTT

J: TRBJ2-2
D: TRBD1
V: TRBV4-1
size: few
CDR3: CASSHPPDRANTGELFF
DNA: TGCGCCAGCAGCCACCCACCCGACAGGGCGAACACCGGGGAGCTGTTTTTT

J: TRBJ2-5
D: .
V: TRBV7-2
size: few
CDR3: CASRPGLGPETQYF
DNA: TGTGCCAGCAGACCGGGCCTGGGTCCAGAGACCCAGTACTTC

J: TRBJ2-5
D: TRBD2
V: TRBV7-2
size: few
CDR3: CASSDSGLAGPQETQYF
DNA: TGTGCCAGCAGCGATAGCGGGCTAGCGGGGCCCCAAGAGACCCAGTACTTC

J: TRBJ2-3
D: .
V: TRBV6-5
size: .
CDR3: CASSSTYDGSTDAQYF
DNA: TGTGCCAGCAGTTCCACCTACGACGGTAGCACAGATGCGCAGTATTTT

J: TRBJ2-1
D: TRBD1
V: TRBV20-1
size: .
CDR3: CSARRRTGVDEQFF
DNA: TGCAGTGCGCGCCGGCGGACAGGGGTGGATGAGCAGTTCTTC

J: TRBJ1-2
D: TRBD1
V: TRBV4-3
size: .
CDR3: CASSPGDSAIYGYTF
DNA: TGCGCCAGCAGCCCCGGGGACAGTGCAATCTATGGCTACACCTTC

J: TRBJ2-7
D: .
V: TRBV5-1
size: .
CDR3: CASSSGVRADEQYF
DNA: TGCGCCAGCAGCTCTGGAGTCAGGGCAGACGAGCAGTACTTC

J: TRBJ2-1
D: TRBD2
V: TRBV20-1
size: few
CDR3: CSARGAGHYNEQFF
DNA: TGCAGTGCTAGAGGAGCGGGGCACTACAATGAGCAGTTCTTC

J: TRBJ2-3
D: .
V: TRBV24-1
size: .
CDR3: CATSAVTDTQYF
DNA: TGTGCCACCAGTGCGGTCACAGATACGCAGTATTTT

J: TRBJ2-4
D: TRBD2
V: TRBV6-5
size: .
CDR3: CASSYSGGDPVRGIQYF
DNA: TGTGCCAGCAGTTACTCGGGAGGGGACCCCGTGAGGGGCATTCAGTACTTC

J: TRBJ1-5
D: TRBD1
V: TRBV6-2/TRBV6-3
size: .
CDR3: CASSYAGQGVNQPQHF
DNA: TGTGCCAGCAGTTACGCCGGACAGGGGGTTAATCAGCCCCAGCATTTT

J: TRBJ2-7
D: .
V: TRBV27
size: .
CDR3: CASSLFPQTLAEQYF
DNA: TGTGCCAGCAGTTTATTCCCCCAGACCCTTGCCGAGCAGTACTTC

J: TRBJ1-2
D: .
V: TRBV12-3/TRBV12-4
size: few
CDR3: CASSFTGSYGYTF
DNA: TGTGCCAGCAGTTTCACGGGCAGCTATGGCTACACCTTC

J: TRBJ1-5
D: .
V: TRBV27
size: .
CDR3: CASSGTLSLPNQPQHF
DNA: TGTGCCAGCTCTGGGACATTGAGTCTCCCCAATCAGCCCCAGCATTTT

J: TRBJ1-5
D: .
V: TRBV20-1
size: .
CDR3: CSAEAFGEGYNQPQHF
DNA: TGCAGTGCTGAGGCTTTCGGGGAGGGCTACAATCAGCCCCAGCATTTT

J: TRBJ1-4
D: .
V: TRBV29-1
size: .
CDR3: CSVGGLNEKLFF
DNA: TGCAGCGTTGGGGGACTTAATGAAAAACTGTTTTTT

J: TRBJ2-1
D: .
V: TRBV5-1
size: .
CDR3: CASSSGPRDEQFF
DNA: TGCGCCAGCAGCTCGGGACCCAGGGATGAGCAGTTCTTC

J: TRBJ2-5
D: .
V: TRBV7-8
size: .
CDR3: CASSSGLGIQETQYF
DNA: TGTGCCAGCAGCTCCGGCTTAGGAATCCAAGAGACCCAGTACTTC

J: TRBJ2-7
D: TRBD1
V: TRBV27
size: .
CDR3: CASSLLKGAREQYF
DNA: TGTGCCAGCAGTTTATTGAAGGGGGCAAGGGAGCAGTACTTC

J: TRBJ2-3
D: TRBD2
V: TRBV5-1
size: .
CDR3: CASSSPSGAPDTQYF
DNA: TGCGCCAGCAGCTCTCCTAGCGGGGCCCCAGATACGCAGTATTTT

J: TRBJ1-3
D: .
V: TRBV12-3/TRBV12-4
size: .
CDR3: CASSLEGRAGNTIYF
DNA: TGTGCCAGCAGTTTGGAGGGGCGCGCTGGAAACACCATATATTTT

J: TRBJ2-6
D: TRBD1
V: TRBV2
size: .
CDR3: CASSRTGGSSGANVLTF
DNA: TGTGCCAGCAGTAGGACAGGGGGCAGCTCTGGGGCCAACGTCCTGACTTTC

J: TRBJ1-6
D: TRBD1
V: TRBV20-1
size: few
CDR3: CSARDRRTGNSPLHF
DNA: TGCAGTGCTAGAGATCGAAGGACAGGGAATTCACCCCTCCACTTT

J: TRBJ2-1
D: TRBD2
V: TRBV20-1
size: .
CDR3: CSARSGGAHNEQFF
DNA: TGCAGTGCTAGAAGCGGGGGGGCTCACAATGAGCAGTTCTTC

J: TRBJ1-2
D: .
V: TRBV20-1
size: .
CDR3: CSAGRVDYGYTF
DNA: TGCAGTGCTGGGAGGGTGGACTATGGCTACACCTTC

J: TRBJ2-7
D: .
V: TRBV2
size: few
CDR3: CASSGISYEQYF
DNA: TGTGCCAGCAGTGGGATATCCTACGAGCAGTACTTC

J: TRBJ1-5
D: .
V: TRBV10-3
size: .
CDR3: CAISSAGGNQPQHF
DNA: TGTGCCATCTCGAGTGCAGGGGGCAATCAGCCCCAGCATTTT

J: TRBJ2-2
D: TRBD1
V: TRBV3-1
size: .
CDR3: CASSPRTGGNGELFF
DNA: TGTGCCAGCAGCCCCCGGACAGGGGGAAACGGGGAGCTGTTTTTT

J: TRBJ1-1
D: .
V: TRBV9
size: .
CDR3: CASSVEPVSTEAFF
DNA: TGTGCCAGCAGCGTAGAACCCGTAAGCACTGAAGCTTTCTTT

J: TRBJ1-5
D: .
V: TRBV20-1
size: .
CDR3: CSARPDGSNQPQHF
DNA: TGCAGTGCCCGACCGGACGGAAGCAATCAGCCCCAGCATTTT

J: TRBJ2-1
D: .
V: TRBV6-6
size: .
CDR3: CASSQQGRDEQFF
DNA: TGTGCCAGCAGCCAACAGGGGAGGGATGAGCAGTTCTTC

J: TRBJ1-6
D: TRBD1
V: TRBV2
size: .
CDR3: CASSDQGQTNSPLHF
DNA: TGTGCCAGCAGTGACCAGGGACAGACGAATTCACCCCTCCACTTT

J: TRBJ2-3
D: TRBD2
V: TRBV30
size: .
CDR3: CACFGTSGPDTQYF
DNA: TGTGCCTGCTTCGGGACTAGCGGGCCAGATACGCAGTATTTT

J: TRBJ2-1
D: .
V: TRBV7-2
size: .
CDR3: CARNLRRGLNNEQFF
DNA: TGTGCCCGCAATCTACGGAGGGGGCTTAACAATGAGCAGTTCTTC

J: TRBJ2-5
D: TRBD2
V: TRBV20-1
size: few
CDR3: CSAGLAGGRETQYF
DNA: TGCAGTGCGGGACTAGCGGGGGGAAGAGAGACCCAGTACTTC

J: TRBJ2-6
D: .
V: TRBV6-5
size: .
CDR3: CASSYKGSGANVLTF
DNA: TGTGCCAGCAGCTATAAAGGCTCTGGGGCCAACGTCCTGACTTTC

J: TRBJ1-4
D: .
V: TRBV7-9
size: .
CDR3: CASSQTAMDEKLFF
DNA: TGTGCCAGCAGCCAGACAGCTATGGATGAAAAACTGTTTTTT

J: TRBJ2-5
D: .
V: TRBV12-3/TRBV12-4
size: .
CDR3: CASSSPIGGRQETQYF
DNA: TGTGCCAGCAGTTCGCCAATAGGGGGTCGACAAGAGACCCAGTACTTC

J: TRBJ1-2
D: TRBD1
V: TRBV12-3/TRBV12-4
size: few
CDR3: CASSLFTGGYGYTF
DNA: TGTGCCAGCAGTTTATTTACAGGGGGATATGGCTACACCTTC

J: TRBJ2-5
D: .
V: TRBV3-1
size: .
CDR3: CASSQELTEAQETQYF
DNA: TGTGCCAGCAGCCAAGAACTTACAGAAGCCCAAGAGACCCAGTACTTC

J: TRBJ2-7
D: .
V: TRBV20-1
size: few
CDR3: CSARVAGQSNEQYF
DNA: TGCAGTGCTAGGGTAGCTGGGCAGAGCAATGAGCAGTACTTC

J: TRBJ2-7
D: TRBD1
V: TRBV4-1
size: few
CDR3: CASSQDRGGDRAHEQYF
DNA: TGCGCCAGCAGCCAAGATCGTGGGGGGGACAGGGCCCACGAGCAGTACTTC

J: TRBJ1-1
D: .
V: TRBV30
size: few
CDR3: CAWGYMNTEAFF
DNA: TGTGCCTGGGGTTATATGAACACTGAAGCTTTCTTT

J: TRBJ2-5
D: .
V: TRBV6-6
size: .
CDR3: CASSYRDNQETQYF
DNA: TGTGCCAGCAGTTACCGGGACAACCAAGAGACCCAGTACTTC

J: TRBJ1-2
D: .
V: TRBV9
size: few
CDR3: CASMGRDYGYTF
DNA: TGTGCCAGCATGGGGCGGGACTATGGCTACACCTTC

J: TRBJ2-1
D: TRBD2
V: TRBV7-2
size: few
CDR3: CASSLLGGGAEEQFF
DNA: TGTGCCAGCAGCTTACTTGGCGGGGGGGCCGAGGAGCAGTTCTTC

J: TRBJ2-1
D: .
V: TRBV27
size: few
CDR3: CASRAGDTYNEQFF
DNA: TGTGCCAGCAGAGCAGGGGATACCTACAATGAGCAGTTCTTC

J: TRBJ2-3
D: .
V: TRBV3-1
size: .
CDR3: CASSRDFQGADTQYF
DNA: TGTGCCAGCAGCCGGGACTTTCAGGGAGCAGATACGCAGTATTTT

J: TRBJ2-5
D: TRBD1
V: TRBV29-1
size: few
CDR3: CSVRQGASETQYF
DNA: TGCAGCGTTCGACAGGGGGCAAGTGAGACCCAGTACTTC

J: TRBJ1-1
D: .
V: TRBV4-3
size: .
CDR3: CASSQDVLSDTEAFF
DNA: TGCGCCAGCAGCCAAGATGTCCTATCGGACACTGAAGCTTTCTTT

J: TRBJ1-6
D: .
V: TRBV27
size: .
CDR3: CASTPLGEGNSPLHF
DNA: TGTGCCAGCACCCCATTGGGTGAAGGAAATTCACCCCTCCACTTT

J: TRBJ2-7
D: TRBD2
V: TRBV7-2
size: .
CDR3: CASSARKTSGDYEQYF
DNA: TGTGCCAGCAGCGCCCGAAAAACTAGCGGGGACTACGAGCAGTACTTC